This T cell receptor beta chain originates from a study of T cells after yellow fever vaccination. The wider study: Low-cell-number fractions underwent preparation using SMART-Seq v4 Ultra Low Input. Study-wide results and caveats: By day 5 rather than day 15, the secondary response had peaked, though it was weaker.

TCRdb re-derived calls from the 5' RACE reads in MiXCR, one entry per CDR3 protein. The sample lists fewer than 450,000 distinct CDR3 sequences, under 14% occurring once. For this clonotype: Its target is unknown.

The V and J ends lost 1 base and 4 bases, in that order; junction bases with no gene match: 7. The CDR3 extends over 16 amino acids. Here the sequenced sample was PBMCs, taken on the day of the first yellow fever vaccination. This chain connects TRBV12-3 or TRBV12-4 to TRBJ1-5; 7 bases agree with TRBD1. The sequence was collected from a man in his late teens or twenties who received the YFV17D yellow fever vaccine. This chain's CDR3 is CASSLGYRGPNQPQHF. As DNA, the CDR3 is TGTGCCAGCAGTTTAGGGTACAGGGGCCCTAATCAGCCCCAGCATTTT.